These 2 T cell receptor beta chains were sequenced from one sample in a study of T cell responses to AZD1222 COVID-19 vaccine (dated by TCRdb to the early 2020s). Library creation used the immunoSEQ multiplex PCR assay. TCRdb stores this immuneACCESS table with in-frame sequences only. Part of the clones is absent; in the studies checked, under half of the shortfall reflects unresolved V genes, and no reason is known for the rest. The sample data list about 120,000 clones, and around 94% of these were observed just once. Around 1.7% of the sample comes from the top ten. The time point label here, explained by the study, means: baseline before first vaccination. Sequencing was performed on peripheral blood, taken on day 0 of AZD1222 vaccination. The receptors derive from an adult in good health.

This sequence joins TRBV19 and TRBJ1-2; 7 nucleotides agree with TRBD1. Looked up from germline, CDR1 is LNHDA and CDR2 is SQIVND (reference sequence). Trimming cost V 3 bases and J 6 bases; bases outside gene matches: 10. This CDR3 has 15 residues. The CDR3 nucleotides read TGTGCCAGTAGTATGAGTTTACAGGGGTTGGATGGCTACACCTTC. It encodes CASSMSLQGLDGYTF.

J is TRBJ1-2 and V is TRBV18; TRBD1 is a possible D gene (5 bases). Germline CDR1 and CDR2: KGHSH and LQKENI. The CDR3 runs to 13 residues. The ends were cut back, 5 bases at V and 3 bases at J, with 10 bases in the middle. The CDR3: CASSGGTDYGYTF. The CDR3 bases are TGTGCCAGCTCAGGGGGGACCGACTATGGCTACACCTTC.